Shown below are 29 T cell receptor beta chains from a single sample sequenced in a study of T-cell reconstitution after alpha-beta-depleted transplantation in children. During its preparation, the TCRbeta library received unique molecular identifiers. TCRdb reprocessed the PCR reads with MiXCR, giving one entry per CDR3 protein. The profile shows fewer than 700,000 distinct CDR3 sequences, 10% to 15% of them singletons. Specimen: PBMCs, mostly from graft donor cells, collected 360 days after TCRalphabeta/CD19-depleted stem cell transplant. The receptors were gathered from a male patient younger than 18 who had a stem cell transplant for acute myeloid leukemia, so the T cells may come from the graft donor.

The DNA of the CDR3 is TGTGCCACCAGCAGCCGCCAGTTCAACAGGGAGGATGAGCAGTTCTTC. Protein: CATSSRQFNREDEQFF. The J gene is TRBJ2-1, the V gene TRBV15, with D perhaps given as TRBD1 or TRBD2 (6 bases each). The V end was cut by 3 bases, the J end by 8 bases, with 20 bases between. Germline-derived CDR1 and CDR2 are LNHNV and YYDKDF (reference sequence). The CDR3 totals 16 residues.

The chain combines TRBV18 with TRBJ2-7, with D maybe TRBD2 (5 bases). Germline V gene sequence: CDR1 KGHSH, CDR2 LQKENI. Between the trimmed V and J ends, which lost 4 bases and 2 bases, there was a span of 12 bases. CDR3 size: 14 residues. The CDR3 region has the DNA TGTGCCAGCTCACTGAGGGCTCTTACCTACGAGCAGTACTTC. Translating it yields CASSLRALTYEQYF.

On this clonotype: This may come from a read error, since a much larger clone is one base off. CDR3 region: CASSFGGQTQTYEQYF. CDR3 sequence (DNA): TGTGCCAGCAGTTTCGGTGGTCAGACACAAACCTACGAGCAGTACTTC. The chain couples TRBV12-3 or TRBV12-4 to TRBJ2-7; D unresolved. Deletions cut 3 bases from V and 2 bases from J, with 17 bases between. This CDR3 has 16 amino acids.

The rearrangement uses TRBV12-3 or TRBV12-4 and TRBJ1-4; no clear D. The germline V and J ends were trimmed by 5 bases and 8 bases, with 12 bases remaining between them. The CDR3 sequence is 13 residues long. The CDR3 coding sequence is TGTGCCAGCAGTCCGGTGGGTGGGGAAAAACTGTTTTTT. Translated: CASSPVGGEKLFF.

This clonotype has ten or more counts. The V call is TRBV19, the J call TRBJ2-7; 8 bases are a match to TRBD2. CDR1 and CDR2 from the germline V gene are LNHDA and SQIVND (reference sequence). With 3 bases clipped from V and 12 bases from J, the junction kept 19 bases outside the gene matches. The CDR3 covers 16 residues. The CDR3 coding sequence is TGTGCCAGTAGTATTTCAGGACGGACTAGCTACACCGACCGGTACTTC. This codes for CASSISGRTSYTDRYF. Full variable domain (outside the CDR3, taken from reference TRBV19 and TRBJ2-7): DGGITQSPKYLFRKEGQNVTLSCEQNLNHDAMYWYRQDPGQGLRLIYYSQIVNDFQKGDIAEGYSVSREKKESFPLTVTSAQKNPTAFYLCASSISGRTSYTDRYFGPGTRLTVT.

This clonotype was counted many times. This chain links TRBV28 with TRBJ2-5; D ambiguous. Trimming removed 2 bases at V and 1 base at J, with 14 bases between. CDR1 MDHEN and CDR2 SYDVKM come from the germline V gene. The CDR3 runs 16 residues. CDR3 in amino acids: CASSLEVTETQETQYF. CDR3 DNA sequence: TGTGCCAGCAGTTTAGAGGTGACGGAGACCCAAGAGACCCAGTACTTC. The full variable domain, its missing parts supplied by reference TRBV28 and TRBJ2-5, is DVKVTQSSRYLVKRTGEKVFLECVQDMDHENMFWYRQDPGLGLRLIYFSYDVKMKEKGDIPEGYSVSREKKERFSLILESASTNQTSMYLCASSLEVTETQETQYFGPGTRLLVL.

The CDR3 is CASSDTGSLGYF. The CDR3 nucleotides read TGTGCCAGCAGTGATACAGGGTCACTCGGGTACTTC. This sequence joins TRBV6-2 or TRBV6-3 and TRBJ2-4; TRBD1 is a possible D gene (6 bases). V lost 5 bases, J lost 15 bases, and 17 bases lay in between. The germline gives CDR1 MNHEY, CDR2 SVGEGT. The length of the CDR3 is 12 residues.

This clonotype has a handful of counts. CDR3 region: CASRRPGDTQYF. CDR3 bases: TGTGCCAGCAGGCGTCCGGGAGATACGCAGTATTTT. The V call is TRBV27, the J call TRBJ2-3; D remains ambiguous. CDR3 length equals 12 residues. V lost 6 bases and J lost 5, with 9 bases in between. CDR1 and CDR2 (germline): MNHEY, SMNVEV (reference sequence).

The chain couples TRBV5-1 to TRBJ2-2; 7 bases agree with TRBD1. Germline values: CDR1 SGHRS, CDR2 YFSETQ. J lost 4 bases, V lost 4 bases, and 7 bases had no gene match. The CDR3 length is 15 residues. This CDR3 reads CASSPGTDFTGELFF. In DNA, the CDR3 is TGCGCCAGCAGCCCCGGGACAGACTTCACCGGGGAGCTGTTTTTT.

This clonotype was found a few times. The chain uses TRBV20-1 and TRBJ2-1; 8 bases fit TRBD2. CDR3 size: 16 residues. CDR1 and CDR2 from the germline V gene are DFQATT and SNEGSKA (reference sequence). Losses at the gene ends were 0 bases for V and 9 bases for J; bases not matched to a gene: 13. Written as DNA, the CDR3 is TGCAGTGCTAGAGACCCAGCGGGAGATCTTCCGACTGAGCAGTTCTTC. The encoded protein is CSARDPAGDLPTEQFF.

This clonotype has at least ten counts. V and J are TRBV28 and TRBJ2-5, with D maybe TRBD2 (5 bases). Trimming cost V 5 bases and J 5 bases, with 18 bases left between them. From germline, CDR1 is MDHEN and CDR2 SYDVKM. This CDR3 has 15 amino acids. The CDR3 nucleotides are TGTGCCAGCAGTGCTTCCGGAGGAGGACTGGAGACCCAGTACTTC. This translates into CASSASGGGLETQYF.

The rearrangement uses TRBV5-1 and TRBJ2-5; tentative D call: TRBD1 (5 bases). The V end was cut by 1 base, the J end by 1 base, with 11 bases between. The germline gives CDR1 SGHRS, CDR2 YFSETQ. This CDR3 comprises 15 residues. CDR3 sequence: CASSLFQGGQETQYF. The CDR3 DNA reads as TGCGCCAGCAGCTTGTTCCAGGGCGGCCAAGAGACCCAGTACTTC.

There are many counts of this clonotype. The rearrangement links TRBV29-1 to TRBJ2-3; 8 bases are shared with TRBD2. The length of the CDR3 is 13 residues. V lost 3 bases and J lost 6; bases outside the gene matches: 5. CDR1 and CDR2 (germline): SQVTM, ANQGSEA. The chain's CDR3 is CSVDRERGDTQYF. CDR3 bases: TGCAGCGTTGATCGCGAGCGGGGGGATACGCAGTATTTT.

In this sample, this clonotype turned up many times. The DNA for the CDR3 is TGTGCCAGCAGCCGGGATCCGGGACAGGGGTATGGCTACACCTTC. Its translation is CASSRDPGQGYGYTF. The V call is TRBV3-1, the J call TRBJ1-2, with 10 bases identical to TRBD1. J lost 5 bases, V lost 4 bases, and 7 bases had no gene match. Germline CDR1 and CDR2: LGHDT and YNNKEL (reference sequence). This CDR3 is built from 15 residues.

This clonotype turned up a few times. The chain joins TRBV15 to TRBJ2-2; D gene ambiguous. The germline V gene encodes CDR1 LNHNV and CDR2 YYDKDF (reference sequence). Trimming pared 0 bases from V and 3 bases from J, leaving 29 bases between. The CDR3 consists of 22 residues. This CDR3 is CATSRDKILPSWREPHTGELFF. The CDR3 nucleotides are TGTGCCACCAGCAGAGATAAAATACTCCCTAGTTGGCGCGAGCCCCACACCGGGGAGCTGTTTTTT.

This clonotype was recorded a few times. This chain links TRBV18 with TRBJ1-1; 7 bases are shared with TRBD1. The CDR3 sequence is 17 residues long. The trim removed 1 base at V and 3 bases at J, leaving 11 bases unmatched. Germline assignment: CDR1 KGHSH and CDR2 LQKENI. CDR3 region: CASSPLPKFTGDTEAFF. The CDR3 nucleotides read TGTGCCAGCTCACCACTCCCGAAATTTACAGGGGACACTGAAGCTTTCTTT. The full variable domain, its missing parts supplied by reference TRBV18 and TRBJ1-1, is NAGVMQNPRHLVRRRGQEARLRCSPMKGHSHVYWYRQLPEEGLKFMVYLQKENIIDESGMPKERFSAEFPKEGPSILRIQQVVRGDSAAYFCASSPLPKFTGDTEAFFGQGTRLTVV.

This chain connects TRBV15 to TRBJ2-5; D may be TRBD1 or TRBD2 (6 bases each). Trimming removed 0 bases from V and 5 bases from J, with 22 bases in between. Germline V CDR1 and CDR2: LNHNV, YYDKDF (reference sequence). The CDR3 totals 18 residues. CDR3 sequence reads: CATSRDVAERGRKETQYF. CDR3 in DNA: TGTGCCACCAGCAGAGATGTTGCAGAGAGGGGGAGGAAGGAGACCCAGTACTTC. Full variable domain (remainder filled in from reference TRBV15 and TRBJ2-5): DAMVIQNPRYQVTQFGKPVTLSCSQTLNHNVMYWYQQKSSQAPKLLFHYYDKDFNNEADTPDNFQSRRPNTSFCFLDIRSPGLGDTAMYLCATSRDVAERGRKETQYFGPGTRLLVL.

This clonotype was observed at least ten times. CDR3 region: CSVEDRRREYQDEQFF. CDR3 DNA sequence: TGCAGCGTTGAAGATCGACGGCGGGAGTATCAGGATGAGCAGTTCTTC. The chain uses TRBV29-1 and TRBJ2-1; TRBD2 aligns across 7 bases. CDR1 is SQVTM, CDR2 ANQGSEA, per germline. Trimming at V came to 0 bases and at J to 8 bases, leaving 13 bases not matched to a gene. The CDR3 has 16 residues.

This clonotype was seen more than once but under ten times. This chain joins TRBV7-3 and TRBJ2-1; D assignment may be TRBD1 or TRBD2 (5 bases each). The CDR3 spans 15 residues. Germline V CDR1 and CDR2: SGHTA, FQGTGA. Trimming took 0 bases from V and 8 from J, leaving 14 bases between them. CDR3 residues: CASSLTRRGRDEQFF. The CDR3 region has the DNA TGTGCCAGCAGCTTAACGCGTCGGGGACGGGATGAGCAGTTCTTC.

This clonotype was seen only a few times. The rearrangement uses TRBV7-9 and TRBJ2-7; D is perhaps TRBD1 (6 bases). CDR3 length equals 15 residues. Germline V CDR1 and CDR2: SEHNR, FQNEAQ (reference sequence). With 5 bases removed from V and 0 bases from J, the gap between germline ends came to 14 bases. Here the CDR3 DNA reads TGTGCCAGCAGCCCTCAGGGGACCGGCTCCTACGAGCAGTACTTC. This translates into CASSPQGTGSYEQYF.

This clonotype was seen only a few times. V usage is TRBV12-3 or TRBV12-4 and J usage is TRBJ2-5; 8 bases are a match to TRBD2. V was clipped by 7 bases and J by 0 bases; unmatched bases: 10. The CDR3 is 16 amino acids. The CDR3 DNA is TGTGCCAGCAAAAAGGGACTAGGGTTGGACCAAGAGACCCAGTACTTC. This codes for CASKKGLGLDQETQYF.

This clonotype has a count of ten or more. The rearrangement uses TRBV5-1 and TRBJ2-2; D is ambiguous. Germline V lookup: CDR1 SGHRS, CDR2 YFSETQ. This CDR3 is built from 14 residues. Trimming cost V 0 bases and J 5 bases, with 8 bases left between them. The CDR3 is CASSLVGETGELFF. CDR3 in DNA: TGCGCCAGCAGCTTGGTGGGTGAGACCGGGGAGCTGTTTTTT.

This clonotype was observed a few times. V is TRBV5-6 and J is TRBJ2-5; the D is unclear. The V end lost 3 bases, the J end lost 3 bases, and 12 bases lay between the germline ends. The CDR3 extends over 14 amino acids. Germline assignment: CDR1 SGHDT and CDR2 YYEEEE. The CDR3 here is CASSSDTLEETQYF. CDR3 in DNA: TGTGCCAGCAGCTCTGACACTCTAGAAGAGACCCAGTACTTC.

The chain employs TRBV5-1 and TRBJ2-7; 9 nucleotides line up with TRBD2. J was trimmed by 1 base and V by 0 bases; bases with no gene match: 5. This CDR3 contains 16 residues. Germline V CDR1 and CDR2: SGHRS, YFSETQ. The CDR3 DNA follows: TGCGCCAGCAGCTTGGAGGCTAGCGGGATTTCCTACGAGCAGTACTTC. Protein: CASSLEASGISYEQYF.

There are many counts of this clonotype. The V and J genes are TRBV11-2 and TRBJ2-1; TRBD2 agrees at 7 bases. V lost 0 bases to trimming and J lost 4 bases; unmatched junction nucleotides: 6. CDR3 length: 16 residues. Germline V lookup: CDR1 SGHAT, CDR2 FQNNGV. CDR3 amino acids: CASSLDLWEGYNEQFF. CDR3 sequence (DNA): TGTGCCAGCAGCTTAGATTTGTGGGAGGGATACAATGAGCAGTTCTTC.

CDR3: CASSLWLAGGQETQYF. The CDR3 DNA reads TGTGCCAGCAGCTTGTGGCTAGCGGGAGGACAAGAGACCCAGTACTTC. The chain couples TRBV5-5 to TRBJ2-5, with 11 bases matching TRBD2. CDR3 length equals 16 residues. V was clipped by 1 base and J by 2 bases; unmatched bases: 4. CDR1 SGHKS and CDR2 YYEKEE come from the germline V gene (reference sequence).

This chain connects TRBV7-2 to TRBJ1-6; tentative D call: TRBD1 (6 bases). The CDR3 spans 16 residues. The germline gives CDR1 SGHTA, CDR2 FQGNSA. Trimming stripped 5 bases from V and 10 bases from J, with 21 bases between. The CDR3 DNA is TGTGCCAGCAGCAAACAGGGAAGGAACAATTTATCACCCCTCCACTTT. Its translation: CASSKQGRNNLSPLHF.

The chain employs TRBV18 and TRBJ2-1, with 7 nucleotides matching TRBD1. This CDR3 has 16 residues. The V and J ends lost 3 bases and 7 bases, in that order; junction bases with no gene match: 12. Germline V gives CDR1 KGHSH, CDR2 LQKENI. The CDR3 coding sequence is TGTGCCAGCTCACCGTCCGGGACAGTGGCAGGGAATGAGCAGTTCTTC. Translating gives CASSPSGTVAGNEQFF.

The V gene is TRBV4-3, the J gene TRBJ2-2; TRBD2 matches 8 bases. The CDR3 consists of 16 residues. J was trimmed by 4 bases and V by 2 bases; bases with no gene match: 6. Germline lookup yields CDR1 LGHNA and CDR2 YSLEER. The CDR3 bases are TGCGCCAGCAGCCAACCAGCGGGAGCGGGCACCGGGGAGCTGTTTTTT. Protein: CASSQPAGAGTGELFF.